Given below is one T cell receptor beta chain in context. The antigen is undetermined. The sample originates from a study of T-cell memory formation after mild COVID-19. Findings and limits, study-wide: Day 15 to 85 contractors were CD4/CD8 balanced; later expanders leaned CD4+. Clones that contracted clustered mainly in CM and EM if CD4+ and in EMRA if CD8+.

Per the germline V gene, CDR1 is DFQATT and CDR2 is SNEGSKA (reference sequence). The trim removed 6 bases at V and 3 bases at J, leaving 2 bases unmatched. This CDR3 is 12 amino acids long. TCRdb used MiXCR to reprocess the 5' RACE reads, holding one entry per CDR3 protein. The table has roughly 250,000 distinct CDR3 sequences, about a sixth seen once. The sample comprised PBMCs or a T cell subset sorted from them (not recorded which). The chain is built from TRBV20-1 and TRBJ2-5, with 9 bases identical to TRBD2. This TCR was recovered from a man aged 18 to 29 who had mild COVID-19 (a few samples of this study predate the infection). Cell type and time point are not known. The CDR3 DNA reads as TGCAGTGCGGCGGGGGGGAAAGAGACCCAGTACTTC. It is translated as CSAAGGKETQYF.